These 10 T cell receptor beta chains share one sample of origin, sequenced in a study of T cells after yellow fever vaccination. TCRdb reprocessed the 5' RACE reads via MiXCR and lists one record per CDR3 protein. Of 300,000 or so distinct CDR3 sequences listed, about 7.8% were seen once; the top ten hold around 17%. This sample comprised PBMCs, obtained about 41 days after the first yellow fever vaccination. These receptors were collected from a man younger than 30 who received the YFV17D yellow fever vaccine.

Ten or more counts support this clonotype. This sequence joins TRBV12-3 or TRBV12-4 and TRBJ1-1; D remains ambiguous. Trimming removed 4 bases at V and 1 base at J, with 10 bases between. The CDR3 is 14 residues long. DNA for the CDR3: TGTGCCAGCAGTTCAGCAGATTCGAACACTGAAGCTTTCTTT. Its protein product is CASSSADSNTEAFF.

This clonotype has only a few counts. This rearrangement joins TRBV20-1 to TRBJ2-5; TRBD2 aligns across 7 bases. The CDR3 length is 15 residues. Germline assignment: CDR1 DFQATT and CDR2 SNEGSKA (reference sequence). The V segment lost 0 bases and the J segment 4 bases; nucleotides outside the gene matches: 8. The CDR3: CSARDLGGEGETQYF. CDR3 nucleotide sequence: TGCAGTGCTAGAGATCTCGGAGGGGAGGGAGAGACCCAGTACTTC.

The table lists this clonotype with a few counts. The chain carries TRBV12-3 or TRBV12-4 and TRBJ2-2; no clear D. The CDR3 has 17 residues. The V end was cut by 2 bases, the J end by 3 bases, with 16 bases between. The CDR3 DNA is TGTGCCAGCAGTTTACTTCGACGGACCGTGTACACCGGGGAGCTGTTTTTT. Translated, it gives CASSLLRRTVYTGELFF.

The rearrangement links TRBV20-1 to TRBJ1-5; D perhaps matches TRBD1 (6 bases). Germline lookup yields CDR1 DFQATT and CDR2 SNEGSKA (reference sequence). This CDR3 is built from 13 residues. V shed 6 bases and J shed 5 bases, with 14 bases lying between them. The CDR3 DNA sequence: TGCAGTGCCGAGGGGGGGGGATATCAGCCCCAGCATTTT. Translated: CSAEGGGYQPQHF.

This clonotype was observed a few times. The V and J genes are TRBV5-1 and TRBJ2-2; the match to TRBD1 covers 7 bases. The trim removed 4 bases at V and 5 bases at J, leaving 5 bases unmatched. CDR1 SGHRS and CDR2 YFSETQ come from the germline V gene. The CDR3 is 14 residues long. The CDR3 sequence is CASSDGTETGELFF. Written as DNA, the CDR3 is TGCGCCAGCAGCGACGGGACAGAGACCGGGGAGCTGTTTTTT.

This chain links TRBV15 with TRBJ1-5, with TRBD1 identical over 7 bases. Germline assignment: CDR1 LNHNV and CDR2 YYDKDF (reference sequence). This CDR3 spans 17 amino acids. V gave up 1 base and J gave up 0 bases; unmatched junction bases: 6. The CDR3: CATSRGQGSNSNQPQHF. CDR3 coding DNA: TGTGCCACCAGCAGAGGACAGGGAAGCAATAGCAATCAGCCCCAGCATTTT.

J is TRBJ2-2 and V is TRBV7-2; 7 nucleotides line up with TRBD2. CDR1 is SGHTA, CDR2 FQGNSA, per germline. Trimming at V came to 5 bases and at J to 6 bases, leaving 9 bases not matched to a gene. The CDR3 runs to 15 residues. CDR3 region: CASSVLAAAPGELFF. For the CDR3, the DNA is TGTGCCAGCAGCGTCCTAGCGGCTGCTCCCGGGGAGCTGTTTTTT.

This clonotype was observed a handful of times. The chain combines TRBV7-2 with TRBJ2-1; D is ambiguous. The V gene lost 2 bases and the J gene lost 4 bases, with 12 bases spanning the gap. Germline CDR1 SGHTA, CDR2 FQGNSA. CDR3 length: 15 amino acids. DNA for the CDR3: TGTGCCAGCAGCTTATTGGGTAATAGGTACAATGAGCAGTTCTTC. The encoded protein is CASSLLGNRYNEQFF.

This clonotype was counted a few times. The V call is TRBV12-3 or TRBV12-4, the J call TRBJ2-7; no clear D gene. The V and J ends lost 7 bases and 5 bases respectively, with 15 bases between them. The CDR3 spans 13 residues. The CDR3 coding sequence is TGTGCCAGCAAACGGCCCGATAGAAACGAGCAGTACTTC. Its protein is CASKRPDRNEQYF.

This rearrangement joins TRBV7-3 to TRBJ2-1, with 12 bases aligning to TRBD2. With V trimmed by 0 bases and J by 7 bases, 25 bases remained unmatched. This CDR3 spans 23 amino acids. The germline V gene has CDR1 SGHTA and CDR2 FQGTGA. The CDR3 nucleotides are TGTGCCAGCAGCTTAACTAGCCTAGCGGGGGGGCGAGACCAACAGCGATGGGGGAATGAGCAGTTCTTC. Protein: CASSLTSLAGGRDQQRWGNEQFF.